This note documents a single TCR beta chain sequence. Antigen specificity is unknown. The V gene lost 4 bases and the J gene lost 0 bases, with 10 bases spanning the gap. CDR1 is LNHNV and CDR2 is YYDKDF in the germline V gene (reference sequence). The CDR3 runs 14 residues. The sample originates from a study of glioma-infiltrating T cells. TCR alpha and beta CDR3 regions were amplified from RNA using iRepertoire nested multiplex PCR. TCRdb re-derived calls from the multiplex PCR reads in MiXCR, one entry per CDR3 protein. The sample holds about 140,000 distinct CDR3 sequences, around 40% seen once. Study outcomes and limitations: Only very few CDR3 sequences appeared in both tissue and blood. Gliomas, especially low-grade, showed above-expected tissue-blood divergence; non-neoplastic patients showed below.

Sample: glioma tissue, nonneoplastic brain tissue, or PBMCs (not recorded which). The chain combines TRBV15 with TRBJ2-7; D call uncertain. This receptor was obtained from a human donor with low-grade glioma or glioblastoma, undergoing nonglioma brain surgery, or in good health (not recorded which). CDR3 amino acids: CATSKAVSSYEQYF. The CDR3 bases are TGTGCCACCAGCAAGGCGGTGAGCTCCTACGAGCAGTACTTC. The full variable domain, rest sourced from reference TRBV15 and TRBJ2-7, is DAMVIQNPRYQVTQFGKPVTLSCSQTLNHNVMYWYQQKSSQAPKLLFHYYDKDFNNEADTPDNFQSRRPNTSFCFLDIRSPGLGDTAMYLCATSKAVSSYEQYFGPGTRLTVT.